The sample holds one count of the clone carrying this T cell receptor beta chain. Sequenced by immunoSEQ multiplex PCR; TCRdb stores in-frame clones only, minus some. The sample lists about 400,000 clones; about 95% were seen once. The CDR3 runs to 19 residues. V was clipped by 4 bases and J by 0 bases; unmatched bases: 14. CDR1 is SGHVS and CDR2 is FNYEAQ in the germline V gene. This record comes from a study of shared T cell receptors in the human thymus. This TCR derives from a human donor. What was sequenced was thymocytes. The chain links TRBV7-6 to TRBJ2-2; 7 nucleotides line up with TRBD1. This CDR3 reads CASSSPDPGTASNTGELFF. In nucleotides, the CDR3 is TGTGCCAGCAGCTCCCCGGACCCCGGGACAGCCTCGAACACCGGGGAGCTGTTTTTT.